Each of the 8 T cell receptor beta chains below was sequenced from the same sample in a study of vaccination and CD4 T cells after COVID-19. These receptors have no known antigen. As to treatment: approximately nine-day PBMC culture with coronavirus spike peptide pools or control peptides (ViraFEST assay). Sequenced with the Oncomine TCR Beta short-read assay was DNA taken from cultured CD4+ T cells. TCRdb itself ran the PCR reads through MiXCR, one entry per CDR3 protein. Of roughly 22,000 distinct CDR3 sequences in the sample, about 31% were seen once. Sample: cultured CD4+ T cells from blood. The receptors here all came from a human donor with COVID-19.

This clonotype was seen a handful of times. V and J are TRBV9 and TRBJ2-2, with TRBD2 identical over 10 bases. Germline CDR1 and CDR2: SGDLS and YYNGEE. CDR3 length equals 17 residues. J was trimmed by 1 base and V by 2 bases; bases with no gene match: 5. The CDR3, as DNA: TGTGCCAGCAGCGTCGGGGGACTAGCGTGGAACACCGGGGAGCTGTTTTTT. Translation gives CASSVGGLAWNTGELFF.

This chain uses TRBV28 with TRBJ1-5; D is unclear. Germline-derived CDR1 and CDR2 are MDHEN and SYDVKM. V lost 5 bases and J lost 3, with 11 bases in between. The CDR3 covers 14 residues. The CDR3 is CASSVSQLNQPQHF. The DNA for the CDR3 is TGTGCCAGCAGTGTATCCCAGCTCAATCAGCCCCAGCATTTT.

For this clonotype: The junction and the germline gene differ at one end; a read error may be behind it. The genes are TRBV7-7 and TRBJ1-1, with 7 nucleotides matching TRBD1. CDR3 length: 17 amino acids. Germline V gene data show CDR1 as SSHAT and CDR2 as FNYEAQ (reference sequence). Here the CDR3 reads CASSLEQGRSTNTEAFF. DNA for the CDR3: TGTGCTAGCAGCTTAGAACAGGGGAGGTCCACGAACACTGAAGCTTTCTTT. Full variable domain (outside the CDR3, taken from reference TRBV7-7 and TRBJ1-1): GAGVSQSPRYKVTKRGQDVTLRCDPISSHATLYWYQQALGQGPEFLTYFNYEAQPDKSGLPSDRFSAERPEGSISTLTIQRTEQRDSAMYRCASSLEQGRSTNTEAFFGQGTRLTVV.

This clonotype was recorded a few times. The chain couples TRBV27 to TRBJ2-3; 13 nucleotides agree with TRBD2. The germline CDR1 and CDR2 sequences are MNHEY and SMNVEV (reference sequence). The CDR3 runs 18 residues. The ends lost 5 bases at V and 0 bases at J; junction bases unmatched: 8. The DNA of the CDR3 is TGTGCCAGCAGTACCCGACTAGCGGGGGGATACAGCACAGATACGCAGTATTTT. Translated: CASSTRLAGGYSTDTQYF.

This clonotype appeared a few times. This rearrangement joins TRBV4-2 to TRBJ1-6; maybe TRBD1 (6 bases). CDR1 and CDR2 (germline): LGHNA, YNFKEQ. V was trimmed by 0 bases and J by 7 bases, leaving 13 bases between them. The CDR3 spans 16 residues. In DNA form, the CDR3 reads TGTGCCAGCAGCCAAGATGAGAGGACAGAGAATTCACCCCTCCACTTT. This codes for CASSQDERTENSPLHF.

A few counts support this clonotype. The chain joins TRBV5-6 to TRBJ1-5; 11 nucleotides line up with TRBD1. This CDR3 is built from 16 residues. V shed 4 bases and J 3 bases; nucleotides not matched to a gene: 6. The germline gives CDR1 SGHDT, CDR2 YYEEEE. The CDR3 region has the DNA TGTGCCAGCAGCCCGGACAGGGGGCTGGCCAATCAGCCCCAGCATTTT. The encoded protein is CASSPDRGLANQPQHF.

This clonotype was seen a handful of times. V gene TRBV4-3 combines with J gene TRBJ1-2, with D perhaps matching TRBD1 (6 bases). Trimming removed 0 bases at V and 2 bases at J, with 10 bases between. Germline V CDR1 and CDR2: LGHNA, YSLEER. The CDR3 spans 15 residues. CDR3 sequence reads: CASSQEGGGNYGYTF. CDR3 nucleotide sequence: TGCGCCAGCAGCCAAGAAGGAGGGGGGAACTATGGCTACACCTTC.

This clonotype has a handful of counts. J is TRBJ1-2 and V is TRBV6-1, with TRBD1 identical over 8 bases. J lost 4 bases, V lost 5 bases, and 9 bases had no gene match. This CDR3 is built from 15 residues. Germline-derived CDR1 and CDR2 are MNHNS and SASEGT. The CDR3 DNA reads TGTGCCAGCAGTCCTTCAGGGGGCGTCGGCTATGGCTACACCTTC. Translation: CASSPSGGVGYGYTF.